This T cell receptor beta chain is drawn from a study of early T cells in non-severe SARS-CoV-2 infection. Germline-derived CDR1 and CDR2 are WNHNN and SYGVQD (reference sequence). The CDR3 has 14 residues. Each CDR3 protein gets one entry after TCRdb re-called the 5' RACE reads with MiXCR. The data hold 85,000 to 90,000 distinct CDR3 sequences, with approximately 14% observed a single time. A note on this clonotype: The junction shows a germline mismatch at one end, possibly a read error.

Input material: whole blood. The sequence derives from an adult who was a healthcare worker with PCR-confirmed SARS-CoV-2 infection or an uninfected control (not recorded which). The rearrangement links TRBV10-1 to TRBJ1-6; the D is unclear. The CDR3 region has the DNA TGCGCCAGTAGTGATCCTGGGTTGAATTCACCCCTCCACTTT. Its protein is CASSDPGLNSPLHF.